The next 4 T cell receptor beta chains were all read from a single sample in a study of OX40 agonist ivuxolimab in advanced cancers. Profiling relied on immunoSEQ multiplex PCR, and the TCRdb table lists in-frame clones only, not all of them. The table lists roughly 41,000 clones, roughly nine tenths of them singletons. This specimen was CD4+ or CD8+ T cells sorted from blood, taken in a trial of the OX40 agonist ivuxolimab. The receptor set was obtained from an adult with an advanced solid tumor such as melanoma, head and neck, liver or kidney cancer.

This chain links TRBV7-9 with TRBJ2-2; D is ambiguous. The CDR3 has 12 residues. With 5 bases removed from V and 5 bases from J, the gap between germline ends came to 6 bases. Germline CDR1 and CDR2: SEHNR and FQNEAQ (reference sequence). CDR3: CASSHATGELFF. CDR3 DNA sequence: TGTGCCAGCAGCCATGCTACCGGGGAGCTGTTTTTT.

The gene calls are TRBV9 and TRBJ2-2; 7 positions match TRBD1. J gave up 7 bases and V 3 bases, and 12 bases lay outside the gene matches. The CDR3 is made up of 16 amino acids. Per germline, CDR1 SGDLS and CDR2 YYNGEE. The CDR3 loop reads CASSAPTTGFVGELFF. DNA of the CDR3: TGTGCCAGCAGCGCACCCACGACAGGGTTTGTCGGGGAGCTGTTTTTT.

The chain carries TRBV11-3 and TRBJ2-3; the D is unclear. Between the trimmed V and J ends, which lost 1 base and 4 bases, there was a span of 9 bases. CDR3 length: 14 amino acids. Germline V lookup: CDR1 SGHNT, CDR2 YENEEA. Written as DNA, the CDR3 is TGTGCCAGCAGCTTAGCGGTTAGTCCAGATACGCAGTATTTT. Amino acids: CASSLAVSPDTQYF.

The J gene is TRBJ1-2, the V gene TRBV5-1; the match to TRBD1 covers 7 bases. The germline V gene encodes CDR1 SGHRS and CDR2 YFSETQ. The V gene end was trimmed by 4 bases and the J gene end by 7 bases; junction bases not matched to a gene: 16. The CDR3 loop spans 16 amino acids. This chain's CDR3 is CASSATLRDRLGGYTF. The DNA of the CDR3 is TGCGCCAGCAGCGCCACTCTACGGGACAGACTAGGTGGCTACACCTTC.